These 3 T cell receptor beta chains were sequenced from one sample in a study of cytomegalovirus exposure and HLA in healthy donors. Researchers ran the PCR with 60 Vbeta and 13 Jbeta primers. Clones were sequenced by immunoSEQ multiplex PCR, and TCRdb holds only the in-frame ones, with some missing. The profile shows almost 80,000 clones, 67% of them singletons. Specimen: PBMCs. These receptors all stem from a woman aged 45 to 65 in good health and CMV-seropositive.

This clone occurred once. CDR3 loop: CASSGGGQETQYF. The CDR3 DNA reads TGTGCCAGCAGCGGGGGGGGACAAGAGACCCAGTACTTC. The chain couples TRBV9 to TRBJ2-5, with 7 bases lining up with TRBD2. The trim removed 3 bases at V and 2 bases at J, leaving 1 base unmatched. The germline CDR1 and CDR2 sequences are SGDLS and YYNGEE. This CDR3 is 13 amino acids long.

The CDR3 spells CASSFGGGSYEQYF. The CDR3 bases are TGTGCCAGCAGCTTCGGCGGGGGGTCCTACGAGCAGTACTTC. This chain links TRBV7-2 with TRBJ2-7, with TRBD2 identical over 8 bases. Germline-derived CDR1 and CDR2 are SGHTA and FQGNSA. The CDR3 loop spans 14 amino acids. V gave up 3 bases and J gave up 1 base; unmatched junction bases: 2.

The V and J genes are TRBV6-4 and TRBJ2-2, with D maybe TRBD2 (5 bases). Germline V gives CDR1 MRHNA, CDR2 SNTAGT. V was pared by 5 bases and J by 6 bases, with 13 bases between. The CDR3 contains 14 residues. The CDR3 DNA follows: TGTGCCAGCAGTAACGGGGTCCGGTCCGGGGAGCTGTTTTTT. This gives the protein CASSNGVRSGELFF.